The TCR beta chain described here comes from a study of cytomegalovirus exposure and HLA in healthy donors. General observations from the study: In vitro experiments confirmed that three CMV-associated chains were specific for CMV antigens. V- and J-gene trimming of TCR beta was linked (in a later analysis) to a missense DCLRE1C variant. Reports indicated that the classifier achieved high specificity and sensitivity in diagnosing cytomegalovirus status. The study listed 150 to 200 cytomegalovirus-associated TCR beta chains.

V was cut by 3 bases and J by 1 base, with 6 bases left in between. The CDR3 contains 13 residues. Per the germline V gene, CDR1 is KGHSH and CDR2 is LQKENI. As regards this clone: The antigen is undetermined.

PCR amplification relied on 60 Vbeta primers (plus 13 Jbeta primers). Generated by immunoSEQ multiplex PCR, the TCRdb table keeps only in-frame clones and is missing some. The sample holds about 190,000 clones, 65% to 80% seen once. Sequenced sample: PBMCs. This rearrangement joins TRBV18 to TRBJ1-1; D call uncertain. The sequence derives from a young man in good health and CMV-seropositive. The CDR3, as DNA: TGTGCCAGCTCACCCCGGGGGAACACTGAAGCTTTCTTT. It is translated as CASSPRGNTEAFF.